This T cell receptor (beta chain) comes out of a study of sequential checkpoint blockade in melanoma (dated by TCRdb to the late 2010s). Broadly, across the study: Patients were randomized 1:1 to first-line nivolumab followed by ipilimumab (arm A) or ipilimumab followed by nivolumab (arm B). Both trial sequences were followed by maintenance nivolumab.

TCRbeta CDR3 regions were immunosequenced from genomic DNA with the immunoSEQ Assay. Prior to high-throughput sequencing, genomic DNA was amplified by bias-controlled multiplex PCR. In the paper's pipeline: To quantify the absolute abundance of each unique TCRbeta CDR3 region, the sequences were collapsed and filtered. Clonality, defined as 1 minus Pielou's evenness, was calculated using only productive rearrangements. Clones with significantly greater frequencies in on-treatment versus baseline samples were identified using a previously published method. Not all clones reach the TCRdb copy of this immuneACCESS table, which keeps in-frame sequences only. Checked studies attribute under half of the gap to unresolved V genes and leave the rest unexplained. V and J calls and clone size are given by that table; D and trimming were obtained from the DNA. For this sample there are some 12,000 clones; over 60% appear just once. The ten largest make up 50% to 60% of the sample.

The CDR3 covers 14 residues, taking in both the cysteine and the phenylalanine. Kept here is only the CDR3 DNA, which spans 42 bases and is read in frame from base 1. V is cut by 5 bases and J by 1 base, and the space between the germline ends is 11 bases. Taken from the germline V gene (reference sequence), the CDR1 and CDR2 loops are LNHDA and SQIVND. This specimen's treatment or condition label, per the study, means: randomized to nivolumab then ipilimumab (arm A) or the reverse (arm B). Prior DNA-damaging chemotherapy had not been received by any trial patient. Thawed PBMCs were sorted on a FACS Aria II flow cytometer to isolate live CD3+CD8+ cells negative for CD19 and CD56. Samples came from patients with melanoma in CheckMate 064, a randomized, open-label phase II trial of sequential checkpoint blockade. Peripheral blood mononuclear cells were obtained through leukapheresis, purified using Ficoll-Paque, and frozen in human serum containing approximately 10% DMSO. Right after sorting, the blood CD3+CD8+ cells were verified to be >95% pure, and DNA extraction followed.

Concerning this clone: Its antigen has not been determined. No quality values exist for individual bases; no much larger clone is one base distant.

Overall results and qualifications from the work: Larger, independent patient cohorts are needed to validate the response-prediction model that combines TCR metrics and mutation burden.

The TCR originated in a human donor with melanoma. The sequencing used CD8+ T cells sorted from blood (inferred from file names), collected from a patient given nivolumab and ipilimumab in sequence. The V and J segments used are TRBV19 and TRBJ1-1; no D gene can be assigned with confidence. In nucleotides, the sequence is TGTGCCAGTAGTTCGGGATCGGGGAACACTGAAGCTTTCTTT. This is translated as CASSSGSGNTEAFF.